Below, one T cell receptor beta chain is given with its context. The antigen is unknown. Germline CDR1 and CDR2: LNHNV and YYDKDF (reference sequence). V was clipped by 4 bases and J by 8 bases, with 9 bases between them. CDR3 size: 12 residues. This entry belongs to a study of cytomegalovirus exposure and HLA in healthy donors. Findings and caveats of the study: Accounts indicate the classifier identified cytomegalovirus status with strong specificity and sensitivity. Rarity held for most TCR sequences, but there were some public TCRs that occurred in many donors.

Only in-frame clones appear in the TCRdb table, and some are missing; sequencing was by immunoSEQ multiplex PCR. The sample yields 250,000 or so clones, over 75% seen once. What was sequenced was PBMCs. The receptor was derived from a man between 18 and 35 years old in good health and CMV-seropositive. This chain joins TRBV15 and TRBJ2-1; no reliable D call. This chain's CDR3 is CATSIFGYEQFF. The CDR3 DNA reads TGTGCCACCAGCATCTTCGGATATGAGCAGTTCTTC.